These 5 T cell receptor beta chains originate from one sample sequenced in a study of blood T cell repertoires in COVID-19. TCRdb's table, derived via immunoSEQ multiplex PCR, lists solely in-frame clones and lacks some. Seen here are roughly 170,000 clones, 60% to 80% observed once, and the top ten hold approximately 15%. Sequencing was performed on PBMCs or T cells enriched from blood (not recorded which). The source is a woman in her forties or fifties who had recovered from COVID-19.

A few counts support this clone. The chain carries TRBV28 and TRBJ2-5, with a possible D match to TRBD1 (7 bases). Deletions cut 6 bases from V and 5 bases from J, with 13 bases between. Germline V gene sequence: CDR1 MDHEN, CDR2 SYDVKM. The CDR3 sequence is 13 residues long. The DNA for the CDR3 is TGTGCCAGCAGACGGGCAGGGGGGGAGACCCAGTACTTC. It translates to CASRRAGGETQYF. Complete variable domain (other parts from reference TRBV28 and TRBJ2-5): DVKVTQSSRYLVKRTGEKVFLECVQDMDHENMFWYRQDPGLGLRLIYFSYDVKMKEKGDIPEGYSVSREKKERFSLILESASTNQTSMYLCASRRAGGETQYFGPGTRLLVL.

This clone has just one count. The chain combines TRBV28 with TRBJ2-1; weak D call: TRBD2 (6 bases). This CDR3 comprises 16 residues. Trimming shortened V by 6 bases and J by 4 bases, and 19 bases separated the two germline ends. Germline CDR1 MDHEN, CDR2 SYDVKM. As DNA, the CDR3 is TGTGCCAGCAGAGCCCTTAGCGGCTGGGGTTACAATGAGCAGTTCTTC. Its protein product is CASRALSGWGYNEQFF.

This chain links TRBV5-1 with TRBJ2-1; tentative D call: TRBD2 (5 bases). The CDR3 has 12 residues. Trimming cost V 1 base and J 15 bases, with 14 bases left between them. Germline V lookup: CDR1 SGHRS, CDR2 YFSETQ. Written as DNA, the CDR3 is TGCGCCAGCAGCTTGCTGGACTCTCAGAGGTTCTTC. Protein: CASSLLDSQRFF.

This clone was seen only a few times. CDR3 sequence: CASKGARTEAFF. CDR3 coding DNA: TGTGCCAGCAAGGGGGCGCGCACTGAAGCTTTCTTT. V is TRBV28 and J is TRBJ1-1; 7 nucleotides align to TRBD1. With 7 bases clipped from V and 4 bases from J, the junction kept 3 bases outside the gene matches. The CDR3 spans 12 residues. Per the germline V gene, CDR1 is MDHEN and CDR2 is SYDVKM.

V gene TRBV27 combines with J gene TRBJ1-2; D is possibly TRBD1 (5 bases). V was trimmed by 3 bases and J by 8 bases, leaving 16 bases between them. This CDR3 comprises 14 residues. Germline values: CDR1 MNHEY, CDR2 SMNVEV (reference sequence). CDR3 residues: CASSLEGREGGYTF. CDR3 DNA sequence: TGTGCCAGCAGTTTGGAGGGCAGGGAGGGGGGCTACACCTTC.